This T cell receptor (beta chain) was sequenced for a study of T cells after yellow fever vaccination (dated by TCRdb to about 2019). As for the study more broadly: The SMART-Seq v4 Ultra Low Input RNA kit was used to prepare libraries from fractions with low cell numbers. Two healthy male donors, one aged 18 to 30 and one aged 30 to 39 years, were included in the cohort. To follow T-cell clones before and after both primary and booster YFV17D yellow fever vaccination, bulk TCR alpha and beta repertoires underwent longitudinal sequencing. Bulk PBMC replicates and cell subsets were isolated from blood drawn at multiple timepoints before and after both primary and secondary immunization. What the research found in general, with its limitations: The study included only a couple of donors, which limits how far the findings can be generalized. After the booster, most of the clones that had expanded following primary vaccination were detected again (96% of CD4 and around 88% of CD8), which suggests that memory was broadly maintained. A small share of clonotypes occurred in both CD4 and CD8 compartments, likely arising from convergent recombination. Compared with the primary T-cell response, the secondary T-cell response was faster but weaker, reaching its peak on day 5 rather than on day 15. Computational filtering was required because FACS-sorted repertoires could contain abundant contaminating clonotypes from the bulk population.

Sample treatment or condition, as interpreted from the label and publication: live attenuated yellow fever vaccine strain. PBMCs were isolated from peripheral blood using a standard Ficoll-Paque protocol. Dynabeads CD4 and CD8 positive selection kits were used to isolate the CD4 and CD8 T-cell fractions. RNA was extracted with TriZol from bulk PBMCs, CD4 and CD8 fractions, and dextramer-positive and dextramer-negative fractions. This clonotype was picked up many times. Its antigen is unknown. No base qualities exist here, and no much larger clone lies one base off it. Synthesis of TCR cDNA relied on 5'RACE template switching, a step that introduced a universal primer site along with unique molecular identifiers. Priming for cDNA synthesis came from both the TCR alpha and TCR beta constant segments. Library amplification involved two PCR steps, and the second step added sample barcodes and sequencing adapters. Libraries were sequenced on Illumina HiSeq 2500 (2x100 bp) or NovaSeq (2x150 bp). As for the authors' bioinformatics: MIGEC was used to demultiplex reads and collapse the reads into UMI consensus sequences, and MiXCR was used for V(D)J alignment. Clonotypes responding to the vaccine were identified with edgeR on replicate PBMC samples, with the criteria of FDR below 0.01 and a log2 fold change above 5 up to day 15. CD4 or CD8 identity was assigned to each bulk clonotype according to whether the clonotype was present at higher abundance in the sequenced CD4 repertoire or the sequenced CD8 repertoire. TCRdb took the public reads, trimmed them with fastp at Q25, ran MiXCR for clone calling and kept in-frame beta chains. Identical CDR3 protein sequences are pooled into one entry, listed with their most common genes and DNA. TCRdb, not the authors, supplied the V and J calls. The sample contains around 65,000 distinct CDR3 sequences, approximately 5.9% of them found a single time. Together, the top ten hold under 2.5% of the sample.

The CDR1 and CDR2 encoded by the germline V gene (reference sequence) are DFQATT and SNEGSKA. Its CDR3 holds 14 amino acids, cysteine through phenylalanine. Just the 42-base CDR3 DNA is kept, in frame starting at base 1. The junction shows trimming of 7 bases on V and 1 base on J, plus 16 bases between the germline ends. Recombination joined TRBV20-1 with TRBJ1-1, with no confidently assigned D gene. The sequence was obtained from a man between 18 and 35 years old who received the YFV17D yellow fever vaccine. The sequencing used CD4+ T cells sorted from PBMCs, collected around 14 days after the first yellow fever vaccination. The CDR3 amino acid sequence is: CSVLSAGTNTEAFF. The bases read TGCAGTGTCCTAAGTGCGGGTACGAACACTGAAGCTTTCTTT.